This T cell receptor (beta chain) was sequenced in a study of OX40 agonist ivuxolimab in advanced cancers. Study details: Ivuxolimab, which is an agonistic anti-OX40 (CD134) antibody, was administered to the patients.

The protocol was immunoSEQ multiplex PCR, while the TCRdb copy is restricted to in-frame clones and leaves out a portion. The table lists 55,000 to 90,000 clones, about 91% of them singletons. The germline gives CDR1 SNHLY, CDR2 FYNNEI. V dropped 5 bases and J dropped 5 bases, with 11 bases sitting between them. CDR3 length: 13 amino acids. Autoimmune disease history or systemic immunosuppression disqualified patients. This sequence joins TRBV2 and TRBJ2-3; D gene unclear. This sample comprised CD4+ or CD8+ T cells sorted from blood, obtained in a trial of the OX40 agonist ivuxolimab. The TCR comes from an adult with an advanced solid tumor such as melanoma, head and neck, liver or kidney cancer. The CDR3, as DNA: TGTGCCAGCAGTCCGATTCTCAGAGATACGCAGTATTTT. Translating gives CASSPILRDTQYF.